This entry lists 17 T cell receptor beta chains sequenced from one sample in a study of shared clonotypes between healthy human individuals (dated by TCRdb to the early 2020s). Library preparation used the immunoSEQ multiplex PCR assay. The table comes from immuneACCESS by way of TCRdb, which keeps in-frame sequences with V and J called. Part of the clones is missing from these tables; in studies checked, under half for an unresolved V gene and the rest for unknown reasons. This sample lists some 700,000 clones; 90% were detected once. The ten largest make up 34% of the sample. Sample: memory CD8+ T cells from PBMCs. The intended sense of this specimen's cell subset or site label: CD45RO+ cells pooled with CCR7-negative TemRA cells. These receptors all come from a man younger than 35 in good health. Some clones in this sample may be carry-over from other donors' samples.

The genes are TRBV27 and TRBJ2-7; D is perhaps TRBD2 (6 bases). There are 16 residues in the CDR3. CDR1 is MNHEY and CDR2 is SMNVEV in the germline V gene (reference sequence). Trimming removed 0 bases at V and 4 bases at J, with 16 bases between. CDR3 in DNA: TGTGCCAGCAGTTTATCGTGGGGGAGGAGAAGGTACGAGCAGTACTTC. Protein: CASSLSWGRRRYEQYF.

The chain combines TRBV19 with TRBJ2-5; 10 bases fit TRBD1. CDR3 length: 17 residues. Unmatched junction bases numbered 9, after V lost 1 base and J lost 4 bases. The germline V gene encodes CDR1 LNHDA and CDR2 SQIVND (reference sequence). CDR3 DNA: TGTGCCAGTAGTATAGCGGACAGGGGGGGGTATGGAGAGACCCAGTACTTC. Its protein is CASSIADRGGYGETQYF.

V gene TRBV27 combines with J gene TRBJ2-5, with D hard to call. From germline, CDR1 is MNHEY and CDR2 SMNVEV (reference sequence). This CDR3 has 15 amino acids. Trimming removed 6 bases from V and 0 bases from J, with 14 bases in between. This chain's CDR3 is CASSPLRPYQETQYF. CDR3 in DNA: TGTGCCAGCAGCCCCCTAAGACCGTACCAAGAGACCCAGTACTTC.

V is TRBV7-8 and J is TRBJ2-7, with 10 bases that match TRBD1. Trimming cost V 4 bases and J 5 bases; bases outside gene matches: 5. The germline V gene encodes CDR1 SGHVS and CDR2 FQNEAQ. The CDR3 extends over 14 amino acids. The CDR3 bases are TGTGCCAGCAGCTGGGACAGGGGCGTCAACGAGCAGTACTTC. Residues: CASSWDRGVNEQYF.

The genes are TRBV6-5 and TRBJ2-7; 12 nucleotides align to TRBD2. The CDR3 sequence is 15 residues long. Trimming took 7 bases from V and 5 from J; bases not matched to a gene: 9. CDR1 and CDR2 from the germline V gene are MNHEY and SVGAGI. CDR3 DNA sequence: TGTGCCAGCACCCAAAGGCTAGCGGGAGGGGACGAGCAGTACTTC. Its translation: CASTQRLAGGDEQYF.

This clone was found once. V is TRBV6-4 and J is TRBJ2-1; 8 bases align to TRBD1. The V gene end was trimmed by 2 bases and the J gene end by 3 bases; junction bases not matched to a gene: 6. The CDR3 is 16 residues long. CDR1 MRHNA and CDR2 SNTAGT come from the germline V gene. The CDR3 sequence: CASSDETTGVYNEQFF. CDR3 sequence (DNA): TGTGCCAGCAGTGACGAGACGACAGGGGTCTACAATGAGCAGTTCTTC.

The chain joins TRBV7-8 to TRBJ2-7, with no clear D. CDR1 and CDR2 (germline): SGHVS, FQNEAQ. Trimming removed 4 bases at V and 4 bases at J, with 26 bases between. This CDR3 spans 18 amino acids. The CDR3, as DNA: TGTGCCAGCAGCTCAGACCGGCGCCTAGATCCCGAAGAATACGAGCAGTACTTC. As protein: CASSSDRRLDPEEYEQYF.

This clone was seen just once. In DNA, the CDR3 is TGCGCCAGCAGCCAAGATCGCGGAGAGGGGGCAATAGGACATGGCTACACCTTC. This codes for CASSQDRGEGAIGHGYTF. V gene TRBV4-1 combines with J gene TRBJ1-2; TRBD1 matches 7 bases. V lost 0 bases, J lost 6 bases, and 16 bases stayed unmatched. Germline V lookup: CDR1 MGHRA, CDR2 YSYEKL. The CDR3 has 18 residues.

This clone was detected only once. The chain couples TRBV28 to TRBJ1-3; TRBD1 aligns across 12 bases. Per germline, CDR1 MDHEN and CDR2 SYDVKM. CDR3 length equals 16 residues. J was trimmed by 5 bases and V by 3 bases; bases with no gene match: 5. CDR3 nucleotides: TGTGCCAGCAGTTTCGGGGGACAGGGGGCCAGAAACACCATATATTTT. Translation gives CASSFGGQGARNTIYF.

A word on this clone: Other DNA sequences in the same sample also yield this CDR3. The genes are TRBV28 and TRBJ2-7, with TRBD1 identical over 10 bases. Trimming took 6 bases from V and 4 from J; bases not matched to a gene: 6. The CDR3 extends over 14 amino acids. Germline-derived CDR1 and CDR2 are MDHEN and SYDVKM. CDR3: CASSLTGGSYEQYF. CDR3 bases: TGTGCCAGCAGCTTGACAGGGGGCTCTTACGAGCAGTACTTC.

The J gene is TRBJ1-2, the V gene TRBV27; D possibly corresponds to TRBD1 (5 bases). The CDR3 runs 16 residues. V shed 0 bases and J shed 0 bases, with 11 bases lying between them. Germline loops: CDR1 MNHEY, CDR2 SMNVEV (reference sequence). The CDR3, as DNA: TGTGCCAGCAGTTTATCCGTGGCAGGGACTAACTATGGCTACACCTTC. This codes for CASSLSVAGTNYGYTF.

This clone was counted only a few times. The V and J genes are TRBV27 and TRBJ2-1, with 13 bases lining up with TRBD2. In germline, CDR1 is MNHEY, CDR2 SMNVEV (reference sequence). Trimming removed 6 bases from V and 4 bases from J; junction bases left unmatched: 3. The CDR3 runs to 15 residues. The DNA of the CDR3 is TGTGCCAGCAGCCAGGGACTAGCGGGGTACAATGAGCAGTTCTTC. Translating gives CASSQGLAGYNEQFF.

V usage is TRBV27 and J usage is TRBJ1-1, with D unclear. CDR1 is MNHEY, CDR2 SMNVEV, per germline (reference sequence). This CDR3 is 14 amino acids long. V dropped 4 bases and J dropped 5 bases, with 14 bases sitting between them. As DNA, the CDR3 is TGTGCCAGCAGTTCTGCGGGCATTAGGACTGAAGCTTTCTTT. It is translated as CASSSAGIRTEAFF.

This chain uses TRBV11-2 with TRBJ1-3, with 8 bases lining up with TRBD1. CDR1 and CDR2 (germline): SGHAT, FQNNGV. Trimming removed 1 base from V and 0 bases from J; junction bases left unmatched: 8. This CDR3 region has 18 residues. CDR3 sequence reads: CASSLVPDREISGNTIYF. The DNA of the CDR3 is TGTGCCAGCAGCTTAGTTCCGGACAGGGAAATCTCTGGAAACACCATATATTTT.

The rearrangement links TRBV7-2 to TRBJ1-2; D is undetermined. Trimming pared 4 bases from V and 4 bases from J, leaving 19 bases between. The CDR3 has 16 amino acids. Germline lookup yields CDR1 SGHTA and CDR2 FQGNSA. CDR3 residues: CASSSHMDPWAYGYTF. The CDR3 DNA reads as TGTGCCAGCAGCTCCCACATGGACCCCTGGGCCTATGGCTACACCTTC.

The J gene is TRBJ2-5, the V gene TRBV18; D call uncertain. Germline lookup yields CDR1 KGHSH and CDR2 LQKENI. The CDR3 consists of 13 residues. The V end lost 2 bases, the J end lost 5 bases, and 9 bases lay between the germline ends. CDR3 protein: CASSPADVETQYF. The CDR3 DNA sequence: TGTGCCAGCTCACCAGCCGATGTGGAGACCCAGTACTTC. Based on the CDR3 plus reference TRBV18 and TRBJ2-5, the full variable domain is NAGVMQNPRHLVRRRGQEARLRCSPMKGHSHVYWYRQLPEEGLKFMVYLQKENIIDESGMPKERFSAEFPKEGPSILRIQQVVRGDSAAYFCASSPADVETQYFGPGTRLLVL.

The chain is built from TRBV30 and TRBJ1-5; 7 nucleotides match TRBD1. Germline CDR1 and CDR2: GTSNPN and SVGIG (reference sequence). This CDR3 has 14 amino acids. The V segment lost 1 base and the J segment 7 bases; nucleotides outside the gene matches: 7. The CDR3, as DNA: TGTGCCTGGAGTGGGCTAGGGGGCAGCCAGCCCCAGCATTTT. Translated, it gives CAWSGLGGSQPQHF.